This T cell receptor beta chain was obtained from a study of regulatory and conventional T cells in RAG deficiency. Produced via immunoSEQ multiplex PCR; TCRdb's table is partial and in-frame only. Of tens of thousands of clones in the sample, roughly 90% are singletons; the top ten hold roughly an eighth. About this clone itself: The antigen is unknown.

The CDR3 extends over 15 amino acids. CDR1 and CDR2 (germline): MNHEY, SVGAGI. Trimming cost V 2 bases and J 9 bases; bases outside gene matches: 7. Whole-study results and caveats: Shannon entropy fell and Simpson indices rose in RAG-deficient patients.

The same data also went into a second study, on regulatory T cells. That source adds: The PCR used 52 TRBV and 13 TRBJ primers.

The chain is built from TRBV6-5 and TRBJ2-1, with 10 bases lining up with TRBD1. Sequencing used CD8+ T cells sorted from blood. The source of this sequence is a human donor in good health. The CDR3: CASSYRGQGTIEQFF. CDR3 coding DNA: TGTGCCAGCAGTTACAGGGGACAGGGGACAATTGAGCAGTTCTTC.